What follows is one T cell receptor beta chain and its context. Amplification used 60 Vbeta primers and 13 Jbeta primers. The repertoire was sequenced with immunoSEQ multiplex PCR; TCRdb's copy has only in-frame clones and lacks some. The profile shows 150,000 to 200,000 clones, roughly 79% of them singletons. Germline V gene lookup returns CDR1 SGHTA and CDR2 FQGNSA. This CDR3 comprises 12 residues. The V end was cut by 3 bases, the J end by 11 bases, with 13 bases between. This specimen belongs to a study of cytomegalovirus exposure and HLA in healthy donors. Study-wide context: As an earlier analysis found, 150 million to 200 million T cells yielded some 120 million unique TCR beta sequences. Genotyping showed roughly 76% of roughly 400 donors falling in the Caucasian-associated ancestry cluster.

The V call is TRBV7-2, the J call TRBJ1-1; D is undetermined. Sequencing used PBMCs. This TCR was recovered from a woman aged 30 to 39 in good health and CMV-seropositive. The CDR3 region is CASSFPGVRAFF. CDR3 sequence (DNA): TGTGCCAGCAGCTTCCCTGGAGTGAGGGCTTTCTTT.